The rows below give T cell receptor beta chains drawn from one sample of a study of cytomegalovirus exposure and HLA in healthy donors. The assay was immunoSEQ multiplex PCR, and TCRdb's table has in-frame clones only and misses some. The table lists over 150,000 clones, around 75% of them singletons, with about 2% in the top ten. Sample: PBMCs. The source is a human donor in good health. The CDR3 runs from the conserved cysteine through the conserved F or W. Each record gives: V gene, D gene, J gene, clone size, CDR3 protein, CDR3 DNA. D genes are given only for firm matches. Clone size is not always given. Where it is, it says once, few, many or a class for expanded clones.

>TRBV25-1|TRBD2|TRBJ2-7|.
CASSEWGGVGTYEQYF
TGTGCCAGCAGTGAATGGGGGGGGGTAGGGACCTACGAGCAGTACTTC
>TRBV7-8|TRBD1|TRBJ2-3|.
CASSLRGQGRRTQYF
TGTGCCAGCAGCTTACGCGGACAGGGACGTCGTACGCAGTATTTT
>TRBV7-2|.|TRBJ1-1|.
CASLPSRQMNTEAFF
TGTGCCAGCCTGCCCAGTCGACAGATGAACACTGAAGCTTTCTTT
>TRBV5-1|TRBD1|TRBJ1-1|few
CASSLGQGLNTEAFF
TGCGCCAGCAGCCTCGGACAGGGATTGAACACTGAAGCTTTCTTT
>TRBV25-1|.|TRBJ1-5|.
CASIIDRINQPQHF
TGTGCCAGCATCATCGACAGAATCAATCAGCCCCAGCATTTT
>TRBV10-3|.|TRBJ2-5|.
CAISDGGGETQYF
TGTGCCATCAGTGACGGAGGGGGCGAGACCCAGTACTTC
>TRBV6-5|TRBD2|TRBJ2-1|.
CASSRTSGVYNEQFF
TGTGCCAGCAGCCGTACTAGCGGGGTTTACAATGAGCAGTTCTTC
>TRBV4-1|TRBD2|TRBJ2-2|.
CASSGLAGGVGDTGELFF
TGCGCCAGCAGCGGACTAGCGGGGGGGGTAGGCGACACCGGGGAGCTGTTTTTT
>TRBV11-2|.|TRBJ2-7|.
CASSPLEGPSSYEQYF
TGTGCCAGCAGCCCCTTAGAAGGCCCTAGCTCCTACGAGCAGTACTTC
>TRBV19|.|TRBJ2-7|.
CASSIDRMWYF
TGTGCCAGTAGTATAGACAGGATGTGGTACTTC
>TRBV5-6|.|TRBJ2-5|once
CASSPRLGVETQYF
TGTGCCAGCAGCCCCCGACTCGGCGTGGAGACCCAGTACTTC
>TRBV9|.|TRBJ1-5|.
CASSTSGNGNQPQHF
TGTGCCAGCAGCACCTCAGGGAATGGCAATCAGCCCCAGCATTTT
>TRBV5-4|.|TRBJ2-2|.
CASRSLASTGELFF
TGTGCCAGCAGGAGTCTAGCTTCAACCGGGGAGCTGTTTTTT
>TRBV27|TRBD1|TRBJ1-4|.
CASRGTGSREKLFF
TGTGCCAGCAGAGGGACAGGGTCGCGTGAAAAACTGTTTTTT
>TRBV5-1|TRBD2|TRBJ2-5|few
CASSSIPGGLETQYF
TGCGCCAGCAGCTCAATCCCGGGGGGGCTGGAGACCCAGTACTTC
>TRBV19|.|TRBJ2-7|.
CASSIGAGLSYEQYF
TGTGCCAGTAGTATTGGGGCGGGGCTATCCTACGAGCAGTACTTC
>TRBV25-1|TRBD2|TRBJ2-3|.
CASSTSGEMADTQYF
TGTGCCAGCAGTACTAGCGGGGAGATGGCAGATACGCAGTATTTT
>TRBV6-9|TRBD1|TRBJ2-7|.
CPRGTPSYEQYF
TGTCCCAGGGGGACACCCTCCTACGAGCAGTACTTC
>TRBV4-1|TRBD2|TRBJ2-1|few
CASSQTGTSVYNEQFF
TGCGCCAGCAGCCAGACCGGGACTAGTGTCTACAATGAGCAGTTCTTC
>TRBV2|TRBD1|TRBJ1-4|once
CASSRQGVDEKLFF
TGTGCCAGCAGTCGACAGGGCGTGGATGAAAAACTGTTTTTT
>TRBV11-2|TRBD1|TRBJ2-7|.
CASSLVGQGAYEQYF
TGTGCCAGCAGCTTAGTGGGACAGGGGGCGTACGAGCAGTACTTC
>TRBV7-9|.|TRBJ1-1|.
CASSLLQATEAFF
TGTGCCAGCAGCCTTCTACAGGCCACTGAAGCTTTCTTT